Reported below is one TCR beta chain. Genomic DNA was employed as the template in profiling TCR beta VDJ and CDR3. MiXCR, run by TCRdb on the reads, gives a single entry per CDR3 protein. The sample lists under 250,000 distinct CDR3 sequences; 34% were seen once. The data were obtained in a study of CD8+CD57+ T cells in acquired aplastic anemia. Germline-derived CDR1 and CDR2 are GTSNPN and SVGIG (reference sequence). This CDR3 has 13 residues. Trimming cost V 4 bases and J 3 bases; bases outside gene matches: 5. The source of this sequence is a human donor in good health, serving as a control. Sequenced sample: sorted CD4+, CD8+, or CD8+CD57+ T cells (not recorded which) from PBMCs. This chain links TRBV30 with TRBJ1-2; 7 nucleotides align to TRBD1. The CDR3 nucleotides read TGTGCCTGGACAAGACAGGGCTACTATGGCTACACCTTC. It is translated as CAWTRQGYYGYTF.